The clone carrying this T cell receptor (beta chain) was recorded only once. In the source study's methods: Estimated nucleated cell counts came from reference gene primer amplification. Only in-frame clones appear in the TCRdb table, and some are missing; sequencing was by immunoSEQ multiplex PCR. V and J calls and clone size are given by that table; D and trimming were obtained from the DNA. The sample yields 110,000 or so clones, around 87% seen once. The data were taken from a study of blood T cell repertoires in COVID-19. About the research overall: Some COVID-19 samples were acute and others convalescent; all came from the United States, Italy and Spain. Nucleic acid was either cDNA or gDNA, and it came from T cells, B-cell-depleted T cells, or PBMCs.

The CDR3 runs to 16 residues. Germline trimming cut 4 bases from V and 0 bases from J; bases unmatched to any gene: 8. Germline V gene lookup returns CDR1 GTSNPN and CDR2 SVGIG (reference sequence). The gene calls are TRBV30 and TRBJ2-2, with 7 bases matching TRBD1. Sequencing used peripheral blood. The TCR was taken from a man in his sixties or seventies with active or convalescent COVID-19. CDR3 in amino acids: CAWIPPGTANTGELFF. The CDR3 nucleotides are TGTGCCTGGATCCCCCCGGGGACAGCGAACACCGGGGAGCTGTTTTTT.